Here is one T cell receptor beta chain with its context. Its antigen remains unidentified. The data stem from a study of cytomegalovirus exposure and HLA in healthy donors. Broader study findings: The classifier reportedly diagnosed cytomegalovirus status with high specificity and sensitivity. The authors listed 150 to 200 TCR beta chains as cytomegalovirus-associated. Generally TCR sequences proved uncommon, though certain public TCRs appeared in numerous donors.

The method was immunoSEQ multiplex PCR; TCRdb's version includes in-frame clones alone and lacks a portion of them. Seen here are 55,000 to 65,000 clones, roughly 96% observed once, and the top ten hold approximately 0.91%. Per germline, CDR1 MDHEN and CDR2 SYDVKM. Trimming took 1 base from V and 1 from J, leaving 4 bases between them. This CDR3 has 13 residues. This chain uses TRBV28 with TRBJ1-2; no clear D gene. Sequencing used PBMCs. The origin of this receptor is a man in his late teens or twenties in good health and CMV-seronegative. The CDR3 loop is CASSLYNNYGYTF. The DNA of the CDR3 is TGTGCCAGCAGTTTATACAATAACTATGGCTACACCTTC.